A selection of T cell receptor beta chains follows, all from one sample in a study of cytomegalovirus exposure and HLA in healthy donors. Profiling relied on immunoSEQ multiplex PCR, and the TCRdb table lists in-frame clones only, not all of them. The sample holds about 120,000 clones, roughly 80% seen once. The sequencing sample was made of PBMCs. The receptors come from a female donor in good health and CMV-seropositive. Both conserved end residues are part of each CDR3. The order of the fields is CDR3 protein, CDR3 DNA, D gene, clone size, J gene, V gene. A D gene is named only where the DNA matches it firmly. Clone size appears in some rows only: once, few, many, or a class for an expanded clone.

CDR3 protein: CASSISTGSNYGYTF
CDR3 DNA: TGTGCCAGTAGTATTTCGACAGGCAGTAACTATGGCTACACCTTC
D gene: -
clone size: -
J gene: TRBJ1-2
V gene: TRBV19

CDR3 protein: CASSVGDRGHFNEQFF
CDR3 DNA: TGCGCCAGCAGCGTAGGGGACAGGGGGCACTTCAATGAGCAGTTCTTC
D gene: TRBD1
clone size: -
J gene: TRBJ2-1
V gene: TRBV5-1

CDR3 protein: CASSLGTGVGKTQYF
CDR3 DNA: TGCGCCAGCAGCTTGGGGACAGGGGTCGGGAAGACCCAGTACTTC
D gene: TRBD1
clone size: many
J gene: TRBJ2-5
V gene: TRBV5-1

CDR3 protein: CASSTGLSYEQYF
CDR3 DNA: TGTGCCAGCAGTACGGGACTATCCTACGAGCAGTACTTC
D gene: TRBD2
clone size: -
J gene: TRBJ2-7
V gene: TRBV25-1

CDR3 protein: CASSLSGTAGTDTQYF
CDR3 DNA: TGTGCCAGCAGTTTATCCGGGACAGCCGGCACAGATACGCAGTATTTT
D gene: TRBD1
clone size: -
J gene: TRBJ2-3
V gene: TRBV27

CDR3 protein: CASSYSGASSYEQYF
CDR3 DNA: TGTGCCAGCAGTTACAGCGGTGCTAGCTCCTACGAGCAGTACTTC
D gene: -
clone size: -
J gene: TRBJ2-7
V gene: TRBV6-5

CDR3 protein: CASSTLRGKSYNEQFF
CDR3 DNA: TGTGCCAGCAGTACCCTGCGGGGGAAGTCCTACAATGAGCAGTTCTTC
D gene: TRBD2
clone size: -
J gene: TRBJ2-1
V gene: TRBV28

CDR3 protein: CASSVSPDTEAFF
CDR3 DNA: TGTGCCAGCAGTGTATCCCCGGACACTGAAGCTTTCTTT
D gene: -
clone size: -
J gene: TRBJ1-1
V gene: TRBV6-1

CDR3 protein: CASSSTGGGWNDEQYF
CDR3 DNA: TGTGCCAGCAGCTCGACAGGTGGGGGTTGGAATGACGAGCAGTACTTC
D gene: -
clone size: -
J gene: TRBJ2-7
V gene: TRBV7-2

CDR3 protein: CASSEQGGSTGELFF
CDR3 DNA: TGTGCCAGCAGCGAACAGGGTGGTAGCACCGGGGAGCTGTTTTTT
D gene: -
clone size: -
J gene: TRBJ2-2
V gene: TRBV9

CDR3 protein: CASSNRVNYGYTF
CDR3 DNA: TGTGCCAGCAGTAACAGAGTTAACTATGGCTACACCTTC
D gene: -
clone size: -
J gene: TRBJ1-2
V gene: TRBV7-9

CDR3 protein: CASNRDRGRRGEQFF
CDR3 DNA: TGTGCCAGCAACCGGGACAGGGGGCGCCGGGGTGAGCAGTTCTTC
D gene: TRBD1
clone size: -
J gene: TRBJ2-1
V gene: TRBV2

CDR3 protein: CASSEPAAGLYGYTF
CDR3 DNA: TGTGCCAGCAGTGAACCCGCGGCAGGGCTCTATGGCTACACCTTC
D gene: -
clone size: -
J gene: TRBJ1-2
V gene: TRBV6-1

CDR3 protein: CASSSDSFQAFF
CDR3 DNA: TGTGCCAGCAGTTCTGACTCATTTCAAGCTTTCTTT
D gene: -
clone size: -
J gene: TRBJ1-1
V gene: TRBV6-5

CDR3 protein: CASSQQKRAGFYGYTF
CDR3 DNA: TGCGCCAGCAGCCAACAGAAACGAGCAGGGTTCTATGGCTACACCTTC
D gene: -
clone size: once
J gene: TRBJ1-2
V gene: TRBV4-3

CDR3 protein: CAWGQGSNQPQHF
CDR3 DNA: TGTGCCTGGGGACAGGGAAGCAATCAGCCCCAGCATTTT
D gene: TRBD1
clone size: -
J gene: TRBJ1-5
V gene: TRBV30

CDR3 protein: CAISQGGGNQPQHF
CDR3 DNA: TGTGCCATCAGTCAGGGGGGCGGCAATCAGCCCCAGCATTTT
D gene: TRBD1
clone size: -
J gene: TRBJ1-5
V gene: TRBV10-3

CDR3 protein: CASTGTELAVQYF
CDR3 DNA: TGTGCCAGCACCGGGACAGAGCTTGCGGTGCAGTACTTC
D gene: TRBD1
clone size: -
J gene: TRBJ2-7
V gene: TRBV6-1

CDR3 protein: CASSLPLAAQETQYF
CDR3 DNA: TGTGCCAGCAGCTTACCGTTAGCGGCCCAAGAGACCCAGTACTTC
D gene: -
clone size: -
J gene: TRBJ2-5
V gene: TRBV7-8

CDR3 protein: CAWSPGPGQRATNEKLFF
CDR3 DNA: TGTGCCTGGAGTCCAGGTCCGGGACAGAGAGCAACTAATGAAAAACTGTTTTTT
D gene: TRBD1
clone size: -
J gene: TRBJ1-4
V gene: TRBV30

CDR3 protein: CAATGGWNTEAFF
CDR3 DNA: TGTGCCGCCACAGGGGGTTGGAACACTGAAGCTTTCTTT
D gene: TRBD1
clone size: -
J gene: TRBJ1-1
V gene: TRBV10-3

CDR3 protein: CASRGTGVNQPQHF
CDR3 DNA: TGTGCCAGCAGGGGGACAGGGGTTAATCAGCCCCAGCATTTT
D gene: TRBD1
clone size: -
J gene: TRBJ1-5
V gene: TRBV2

CDR3 protein: CSVRTGNPTDTQYF
CDR3 DNA: TGCAGCGTTCGAACAGGGAACCCCACAGATACGCAGTATTTT
D gene: -
clone size: -
J gene: TRBJ2-3
V gene: TRBV29-1

CDR3 protein: CASSQGRGVETQYF
CDR3 DNA: TGTGCCAGCAGCCAAGGTAGGGGCGTGGAGACCCAGTACTTC
D gene: -
clone size: -
J gene: TRBJ2-5
V gene: TRBV4-2

CDR3 protein: CASSFKGEIYGYTF
CDR3 DNA: TGTGCCAGCAGTTTCAAGGGGGAGATATATGGCTACACCTTC
D gene: -
clone size: -
J gene: TRBJ1-2
V gene: TRBV28

CDR3 protein: CAWNTRTSGGKSNEQYF
CDR3 DNA: TGTGCCTGGAACACCCGGACTAGCGGGGGAAAGAGCAACGAGCAGTACTTC
D gene: TRBD2
clone size: -
J gene: TRBJ2-7
V gene: TRBV30

CDR3 protein: CASSKHGISGANVLTF
CDR3 DNA: TGTGCCAGCAGTAAGCACGGTATATCAGGGGCCAACGTCCTGACTTTC
D gene: -
clone size: -
J gene: TRBJ2-6
V gene: TRBV27

CDR3 protein: CASSLLSMNTEAFF
CDR3 DNA: TGCGCCAGCAGCTTGCTTAGCATGAACACTGAAGCTTTCTTT
D gene: -
clone size: -
J gene: TRBJ1-1
V gene: TRBV5-1

CDR3 protein: CASSLRQGGHQPQHF
CDR3 DNA: TGTGCCAGCAGTTTACGACAGGGGGGGCATCAGCCCCAGCATTTT
D gene: TRBD1
clone size: -
J gene: TRBJ1-5
V gene: TRBV27

CDR3 protein: CAWSAGTEGNYGYTF
CDR3 DNA: TGTGCCTGGAGTGCAGGGACAGAGGGGAACTATGGCTACACCTTC
D gene: TRBD1
clone size: -
J gene: TRBJ1-2
V gene: TRBV30

CDR3 protein: CASSFSDTEAFF
CDR3 DNA: TGCGCCAGCAGCTTTTCTGACACTGAAGCTTTCTTT
D gene: -
clone size: -
J gene: TRBJ1-1
V gene: TRBV5-1

CDR3 protein: CASSEALFGTGSNEQFF
CDR3 DNA: TGTGCCAGCAGTGAAGCGCTCTTCGGGACAGGGAGTAATGAGCAGTTCTTC
D gene: TRBD1
clone size: -
J gene: TRBJ2-1
V gene: TRBV6-1

CDR3 protein: CASSPGLAGGISYEQYF
CDR3 DNA: TGTGCCAGCAGCCCGGGACTAGCGGGGGGAATTTCCTACGAGCAGTACTTC
D gene: TRBD2
clone size: few
J gene: TRBJ2-7
V gene: TRBV9